Listed below are T cell receptor beta chains from one sample, sequenced in a study of early T cells in non-severe SARS-CoV-2 infection. TCRdb ran MiXCR on the 5' RACE reads and lists one entry per CDR3 protein. The sample holds 15,000 to 20,000 distinct CDR3 sequences, more than 5% seen once. Sequences were obtained from whole blood. The receptors stem from an adult who was a healthcare worker with PCR-confirmed SARS-CoV-2 infection or an uninfected control (not recorded which). Each CDR3 is given with its conserved first and last residue. Fields, in order: CDR3 protein, CDR3 DNA, V gene, clone size, D gene, J gene, CDR3 length. The D gene is left open where the match is weak. Only some rows state a clone size, as once, few, many or a class for expanded clones.

CASSPQRAPSTDTQYF,TGTGCCAGCAGCCCTCAACGGGCCCCTAGCACAGATACGCAGTATTTT,TRBV11-2,medium-sized,NA,TRBJ2-3,16
CASSPPPPYEQYF,TGTGCCAGCTCACCACCGCCCCCGTACGAGCAGTACTTC,TRBV18,medium-sized,NA,TRBJ2-7,13
CASSNENTKGRWPGQPQHF,TGTGCCAGCAGCAACGAGAATACTAAGGGGAGATGGCCGGGGCAGCCCCAGCATTTT,TRBV21-1,many,NA,TRBJ1-5,19
CASSFGTDYGYTF,TGCGCCAGCAGCTTCGGGACAGATTATGGCTACACCTTC,TRBV5-1,many,TRBD1,TRBJ1-2,13
CAIRGDREIYGYTF,TGTGCCATCAGGGGGGACAGGGAGATATATGGCTACACCTTC,TRBV10-3,medium-sized,TRBD1,TRBJ1-2,14
CASSTGTSGRAASSYNEQFF,TGTGCCAGCAGCACCGGGACTAGCGGGAGGGCGGCCAGCTCCTACAATGAGCAGTTCTTC,TRBV6-2/TRBV6-3,NA,TRBD2,TRBJ2-1,20
CASSFVGAEAFF,TGTGCCAGCAGCTTTGTCGGAGCTGAAGCTTTCTTT,TRBV11-2,many,NA,TRBJ1-1,12
CATAGAQGSTDTQYF,TGTGCCACAGCAGGGGCACAGGGAAGCACAGATACGCAGTATTTT,TRBV10-3,few,NA,TRBJ2-3,15
CASNVGTYEQYF,TGTGCCAGCAATGTCGGGACCTACGAGCAGTACTTC,TRBV28,many,NA,TRBJ2-7,12
CSARDRWVYSPLHF,TGCAGTGCTAGAGATCGCTGGGTGTATTCACCCCTCCACTTT,TRBV20-1,many,NA,TRBJ1-6,14
CSAPGSGSRTYEQYF,TGCAGTGCGCCCGGTAGCGGGAGTAGGACCTACGAGCAGTACTTC,TRBV20-1,NA,TRBD2,TRBJ2-7,15
CASQTLNTEAFF,TGTGCCAGTCAAACCCTGAACACTGAAGCTTTCTTT,TRBV27,many,NA,TRBJ1-1,12
CAWSGAAYEQYF,TGTGCCTGGAGTGGCGCGGCCTACGAGCAGTACTTC,TRBV30,many,NA,TRBJ2-7,12
CASSPGGLAFDNEQFF,TGCGCCAGCAGCCCAGGGGGACTAGCGTTCGACAATGAGCAGTTCTTC,TRBV4-1,many,TRBD2,TRBJ2-1,16
CASSLGRDTYNEQFF,TGCGCCAGCAGCTTGGGGCGGGATACCTACAATGAGCAGTTCTTC,TRBV5-1,NA,NA,TRBJ2-1,15
CASSQDWSSGSPYEQYF,TGTGCCAGCAGCCAAGATTGGTCAAGCGGGTCCCCCTACGAGCAGTACTTC,TRBV3-1,many,NA,TRBJ2-7,17
CASSQEGRGNSPLHF,TGCGCCAGCAGCCAAGAGGGACGAGGTAATTCACCCCTCCACTTT,TRBV4-1,many,NA,TRBJ1-6,15
CSVTKPDEQFF,TGCAGCGTCACCAAGCCCGATGAGCAGTTCTTC,TRBV29-1,NA,NA,TRBJ2-1,11